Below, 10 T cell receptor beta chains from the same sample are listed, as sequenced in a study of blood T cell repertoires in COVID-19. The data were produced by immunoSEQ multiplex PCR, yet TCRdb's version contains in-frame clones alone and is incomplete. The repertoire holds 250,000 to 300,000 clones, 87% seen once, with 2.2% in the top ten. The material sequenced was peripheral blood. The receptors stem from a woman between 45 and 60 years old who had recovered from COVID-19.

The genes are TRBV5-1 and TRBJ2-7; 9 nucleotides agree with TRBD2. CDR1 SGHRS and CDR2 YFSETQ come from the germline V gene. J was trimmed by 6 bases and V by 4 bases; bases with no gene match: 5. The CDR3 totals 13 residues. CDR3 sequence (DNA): TGCGCCAGCAGCCAACTAGCGGGTGGCGAGCAGTACTTC. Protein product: CASSQLAGGEQYF.

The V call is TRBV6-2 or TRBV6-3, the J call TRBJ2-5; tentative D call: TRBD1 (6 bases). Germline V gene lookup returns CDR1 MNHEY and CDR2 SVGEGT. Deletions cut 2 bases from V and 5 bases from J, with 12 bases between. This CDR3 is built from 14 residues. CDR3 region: CASSYDRMSETQYF. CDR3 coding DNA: TGTGCCAGCAGTTACGACAGGATGTCGGAGACCCAGTACTTC.

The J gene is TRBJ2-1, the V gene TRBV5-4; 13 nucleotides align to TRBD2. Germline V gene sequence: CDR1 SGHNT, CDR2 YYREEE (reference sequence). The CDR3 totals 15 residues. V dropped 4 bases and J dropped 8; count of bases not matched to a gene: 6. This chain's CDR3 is CASSAWTSGSYEQFF. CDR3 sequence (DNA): TGTGCCAGCAGCGCTTGGACTAGCGGGAGCTATGAGCAGTTCTTC.

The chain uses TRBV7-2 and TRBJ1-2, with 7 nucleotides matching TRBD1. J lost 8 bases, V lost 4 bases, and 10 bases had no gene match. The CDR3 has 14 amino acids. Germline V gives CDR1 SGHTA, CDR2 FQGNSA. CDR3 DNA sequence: TGTGCCAGCAGCTCAGGGACAGTTTCTCGGGGCTACACCTTC. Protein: CASSSGTVSRGYTF.

The CDR3 region has the DNA TGTGCCAGCTCTTGGCTAGCGGACAATGAGCAGTTCTTC. This sequence encodes CASSWLADNEQFF. This chain connects TRBV3-1 (or the pseudogene TRBV3-2) to TRBJ2-1, with 7 bases aligning to TRBD2. In germline, CDR1 is LGHDT, CDR2 YNNKEL (reference sequence). There are 13 residues in the CDR3. J gave up 5 bases and V 8 bases, and 6 bases lay outside the gene matches.

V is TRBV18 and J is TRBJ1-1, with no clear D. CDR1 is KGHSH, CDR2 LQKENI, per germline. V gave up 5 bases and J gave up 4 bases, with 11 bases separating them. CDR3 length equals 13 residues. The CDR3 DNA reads TGTGCCAGCTCAGGGCACGCGGGCACTGAAGCTTTCTTT. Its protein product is CASSGHAGTEAFF. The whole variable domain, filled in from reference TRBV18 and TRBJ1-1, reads NAGVMQNPRHLVRRRGQEARLRCSPMKGHSHVYWYRQLPEEGLKFMVYLQKENIIDESGMPKERFSAEFPKEGPSILRIQQVVRGDSAAYFCASSGHAGTEAFFGQGTRLTVV.

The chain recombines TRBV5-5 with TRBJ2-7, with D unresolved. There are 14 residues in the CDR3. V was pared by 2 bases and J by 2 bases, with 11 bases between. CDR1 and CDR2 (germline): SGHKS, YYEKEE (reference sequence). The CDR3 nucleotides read TGTGCCAGCAGCTTTAACACACTAACCTACGAGCAGTACTTC. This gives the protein CASSFNTLTYEQYF.

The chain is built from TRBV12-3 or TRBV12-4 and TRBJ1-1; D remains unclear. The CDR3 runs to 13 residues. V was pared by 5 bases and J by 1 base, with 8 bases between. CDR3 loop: CASSEIANTEAFF. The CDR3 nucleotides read TGTGCCAGCAGTGAGATTGCGAACACTGAAGCTTTCTTT.

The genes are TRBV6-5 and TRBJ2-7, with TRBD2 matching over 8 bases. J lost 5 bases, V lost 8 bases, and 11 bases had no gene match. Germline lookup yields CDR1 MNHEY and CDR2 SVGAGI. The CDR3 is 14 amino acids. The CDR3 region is CASSLVGGVDEQYF. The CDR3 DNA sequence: TGTGCCAGCTCCCTCGTCGGGGGGGTGGACGAGCAGTACTTC.

CDR3 loop: CASSDTPGQAGGDGYTF. CDR3 nucleotides: TGTGCCAGCAGCGATACTCCCGGACAGGCGGGGGGAGATGGCTACACCTTC. The rearrangement uses TRBV9 and TRBJ1-2; 7 bases align to TRBD1. The CDR3 is 17 residues long. V was pared by 3 bases and J by 6 bases, with 17 bases of the junction left unmatched. Germline lookup yields CDR1 SGDLS and CDR2 YYNGEE.